This TCR beta chain came from a study of beta chain features in type 1 diabetes. Study-wide findings and caveats: PCR may have favored shorter templates equally in patients and controls.

Heparinised blood was drawn once per donor, averaging about 116 mL. The investigators reverse transcribed all of the isolated RNA, so they sequenced expressed TCRB transcripts. The method was immunoSEQ multiplex PCR; TCRdb's version includes in-frame clones alone and lacks a portion of them. This sample has 110,000 to 150,000 clones, with about 8.7% found just once. Details on this clone: Its matching antigen is unknown.

The CDR3 contains 15 residues. The germline V gene has CDR1 SNHLY and CDR2 FYNNEI. V was clipped by 9 bases and J by 4 bases; unmatched bases: 6. Specimen: central memory CD4+ T cells from blood. This rearrangement joins TRBV2 to TRBJ2-1; 13 positions agree with TRBD2. The clonotype comes from a man younger than 30 in good health. The CDR3 sequence is CASGLAGDLYNEQFF. In DNA, the CDR3 is TGTGCCAGTGGACTAGCGGGGGACCTGTACAATGAGCAGTTCTTC.